What follows describes a single TCR beta chain. Which antigen it targets is not known. The input lacks base qualities; no much larger clone sits a single base away. Library preparation employed the immunoSEQ multiplex PCR assay. A mixture of 60 forward primers for TCR Vbeta segments and 13 reverse primers for TCR Jbeta segments was used in the multiplex PCR. The CDR3 region of rearranged TCR beta genes was amplified from genomic DNA with a multiplex PCR assay. Amplified TCR beta libraries were sequenced as 87-base-pair reads on the Illumina HiSeq System. Concerning the study's data processing: A later analysis counted tens of millions of unique TCR beta chains across the 500 to 850 repertoires, and roughly 11 million of these chains were shared by at least two donors. Raw reads were error-corrected and collapsed into unique sequences with a nearest-neighbor algorithm that merged closely related sequences to remove PCR and sequencing errors. To assign V, D and J gene segments, CDR3 sequences were aligned to IMGT reference sequences. For a sequence to be retained, a match of at least six nucleotides was required to both a V gene segment and a J gene segment. A rearrangement was called productive if the CDR3 had no stop codons and remained in frame with V and J, and every other rearrangement was called non-productive. Following IMGT convention, CDR3 was defined as the stretch from the second conserved V-encoded cysteine up to the conserved J-encoded phenylalanine. The earlier analysis of around 640 of the donors excluded sequences that lacked an unambiguous match to a single V gene segment. In an earlier analysis of 450 to 700 of the donors, V segments were called functional above 56.7% productive rearrangements and were called segregating when the between-donor standard deviation exceeded 5%. To diagnose cytomegalovirus status from the catalog of TCR beta chain sequences, a statistical classification framework was built. A later analysis assigned V and J genes by comparing TCR nucleotide sequences with IMGT/GENE-DB human TR gene sequences. In a later analysis, CDR3 sequences and most-parsimonious VDJ recombination scenarios were assigned using the TCRdist pipeline. A later analysis defined each TCR beta chain by its CDR3 amino acid sequence plus V-gene family, and excluded reads lacking a unique V-gene family. As a way to deal with suspected cross-contamination and a sequencing artifact, a later analysis dropped 640 or so nucleotide sequences that were highly shared and had low generation probability. In a later analysis, a clonal expansion index for each public chain was calculated from normalized within-repertoire ranks of inferred template counts. A later analysis computed generation probabilities with a VDJ recombination model fitted to out-of-frame rearrangements, and checked the results against IGoR. In a later analysis, TCR-TCR, TCR-HLA and TCR-CMV co-occurrence was scored with hypergeometric tests, and a repertoire-size bias correction was applied to TCR pairs. In a later analysis, false discovery rates were estimated by permuting HLA or CMV assignments 20 times. In a later analysis, co-occurring TCRs were grouped with DBSCAN, and TCRdist sequence similarity was added when clustering was performed within HLA-allele-positive subsets. Co-occurrence clustering excluded repertoires with fewer than 30,000 or more than 120,000 public chains, plus five with anomalous nucleotide sharing. TCRdb retrieved this table from immuneACCESS and kept in-frame rearrangements only. Not all clones are present; in checked studies, unresolved V genes account for under half, and no reason is known for the remainder. That table supplies the V and J calls and clone size; D and trimming were determined from the DNA. Within this sample are tens of thousands of clones, with 70% of them counted one time only. Of the sample, about 10% falls within the top ten clones.

The data were obtained in a study of cytomegalovirus exposure and HLA in healthy donors (dated by TCRdb to 2017 to 2019). Regarding the research as a whole: An earlier analysis of roughly 630 of the donors reported roughly 270 Gb of sequence data and 120 million or so unique TCR beta sequences from 190 million or so T cells. The study aimed to test whether cataloging public T cell receptors could reveal signatures of past pathogen exposure. In addition to the first cohort of 650 to 750 subjects, a separate validation cohort of under 150 different subjects was used. An early release that covered about 600 HLA-typed donors contained around 300 gigabases of sequencing data and 75 million to 100 million unique TCR sequences. HLA typing covered class I and class II loci at four-digit resolution. The genetic ancestry cluster associated with self-reported Caucasian donors included 65% to 90% of the 300 to 400 genotyped donors. Every repertoire in the discovery cohort had been generated on one and the same sequencing platform. The number of donors typed differed by locus, with roughly 620-640 for A, B, C, DRB1 and DQB1, 522 for DQA1, 606 for DPA1, and around 460 for DPB1. Genome-wide SNP genotypes for about 60% of the roughly 700 donors were used in a later genetic analysis, which treated that subset as a discovery cohort. Donor age, sex, ethnicity and CMV serostatus were compiled together with the repertoire data. To predict cytomegalovirus infection status, the study combined high-throughput TCR immunosequencing, statistical association of individual TCRs with disease status, and machine learning. Four to six DR-DQ haplotypes were handled as single units for association and clustering because linkage in the cohort was strong. In the later analysis, no new phenotypic data were used to find candidate immune exposures; instead, reliance was placed on TCR beta sequences and their occurrence across donors. A later analysis re-analyzed previously published TCR beta repertoires from approximately 670 donors and added high-resolution HLA genotyping to study TCR occurrence patterns. On average, 235,054 unique TCR beta nucleotide sequences were sequenced per donor among fewer than 500 genotyped donors of the cohort, with roughly 18% of those sequences being non-productive. An earlier analysis of 450 to 750 of the donors used high-throughput TCR beta sequencing to judge whether each TCR beta V gene segment behaved as functional or pseudogenic. Using immunosequencing, the study profiled T cell repertoires from 500 to 800 subjects and related those repertoires to cytomegalovirus serostatus. Overall study results and their limits: This cohort had only TCR beta chains sequenced, and the lack of alpha or paired-chain data limited which features could be detected. Because counts were too low, 15 to 20 rarely observed V segments, including chromosome 9 orphons, were left out of the earlier analysis of a few hundred of the donors. Across donors, most TCR sequences were observed very rarely, whereas some public TCRs were present in many individuals. In the study, approximately 160 TCR beta chains were listed as associated with cytomegalovirus. Correlated functional status among segregating V segments might be attributable to linkage disequilibrium, but an unknown experimental factor could not be ruled out. In a later analysis, several top co-occurrence clusters were reported to appear linked to parvovirus B19, influenza, CMV and Epstein-Barr virus. A few of the identified cytomegalovirus-associated TCR beta chains were confirmed in vitro to be specific for cytomegalovirus antigens. In a later genetic analysis, a missense DCLRE1C variant was associated with V-gene and J-gene trimming of TCR beta chains, and the association was replicated in an independent cohort. According to a later analysis, TCR association rates differed among HLA loci, with DRB1 alleles showing the most associated TCRs and HLA-C alleles showing the fewest. The only immune exposure information available for the cohort was CMV serostatus. In both the original and validation cohorts, the classifier was reported to diagnose cytomegalovirus status with high specificity and sensitivity. The presence/absence analyses assumed that sequencing depth was roughly uniform across donors, and that assumption may not be true. According to a later genetic analysis, donors in an Asian-associated ancestry cluster had fewer N-insertions in productive TCRs than the approximately 630-donor mean. Strong co-occurrence of HLA alleles, especially DR and DQ, made assigning TCR associations to individual alleles difficult. A cluster of highly shared sequence variants was judged likely to be a technical artifact of the sequencing pipeline. According to a later analysis, most CMV-associated TCR beta chains appeared to be HLA-restricted, and the HLA associations seemed to be driven largely by CMV exposure. A further reported finding was that TCR beta sequences accurately predicted the HLA-A and HLA-B alleles for most subjects in the first cohort. Because HLA typing was missing for some donors at each locus, association tests included only the typed subset. In an earlier analysis of roughly 500 of the donors, most TCR beta V segments appeared in productive rearrangements about 90% or about 30% of the time, broadly matching IMGT annotations. Specific HLA alleles were associated with over 15,000 TCR beta sequences at a false discovery rate of 0.05 in a later analysis. A later analysis found that HLA-associated TCR beta chains were more clonally expanded and had lower generation probabilities than equally common non-associated chains. According to the authors, the approach could potentially be generalized to other disease states and immunological phenotypes.

The cohort consisted of 670 or so healthy bone marrow donors. All cohort members were sampled while nominally healthy, although unrecorded immune exposures were likely present. The donor tested CMV seropositive, placing the donor among the 250 to 350 seropositive members of the cohort. A peripheral blood sample was provided by each donor, and peripheral blood mononuclear cells were used for TCR beta sequencing. Genomic DNA was extracted from the blood cell samples with the Qiagen DNeasy Blood Extraction Kit. This receptor was obtained from a woman aged 45-60 years in good health and CMV-seropositive. Sequencing was performed on PBMCs.

CDR3 loop: CASKSTGGREKLFF. The sequenced DNA: TGTGCCAGCAAATCGACAGGGGGCAGGGAAAAACTGTTTTTT. The chain is encoded by TRBV6-5 joined to TRBJ1-4, with 10 bases matching TRBD1. After removal of 7 bases from V and 8 bases from J, the junction retains 7 bases not matched to a gene. Sequences MNHEY (CDR1) and SVGAGI (CDR2) are obtained from the germline V gene. From the cysteine through the phenylalanine, the CDR3 covers 14 amino acids. Only the CDR3 region is kept as DNA, spanning 42 bases read in frame from base 1.